The clone carrying this TCR beta chain appeared a few times. The antigen is not known. A read error may be the cause here, since a much bigger clone is one base away. This entry comes from a study of prognosis after radiotherapy for stage I lung cancer. Study background: Development of distant metastases after radiotherapy was seen in a handful of patients at a median of roughly 7 months, with no significant progression in approximately 15. Broader study findings: After stereotactic body radiation therapy, unique TCR clone counts dropped from a median of 10,088 to 6,861. Shannon entropy after stereotactic body radiation therapy was lower in patients who developed distant metastases.

The germline V gene has CDR1 SEHNR and CDR2 FQNEAQ (reference sequence). The V and J ends lost 1 base and 4 bases respectively, with 9 bases between them. The CDR3 is 14 amino acids. The genomic DNA TCR beta CDR3 region underwent two rounds of multiplex PCR. Primers specific to each TRBV and TRBJ gene were used in first-round PCR. TCRdb re-analysed the multiplex PCR reads in MiXCR, keeping a single row per CDR3 protein. This repertoire shows under 30,000 distinct CDR3 sequences, more than 25% found once; its top ten account for 12%. The specimen was PBMCs, collected before or after stereotactic body radiation therapy (not recorded which). This chain joins TRBV7-9 and TRBJ2-3; D possibly matches TRBD1 or TRBD2 (5 bases each). The receptor comes from a donor aged 50 or older with non-small cell lung cancer. CDR3 protein: CASSLDGDADTQYF. Written as DNA, the CDR3 is TGTGCCAGCAGCTTAGACGGGGACGCAGATACGCAGTATTTT.